The source of this TCR beta chain is a study of T cell responses to AZD1222 COVID-19 vaccine. Assay: immunoSEQ multiplex PCR; the TCRdb copy retains only in-frame clones and omits some. The repertoire holds fewer than 35,000 clones, 91% seen once, with 45% in the top ten. CDR1 LGHNA and CDR2 YNFKEQ come from the germline V gene. The CDR3 consists of 15 residues. V gave up 1 base and J gave up 3 bases; unmatched junction bases: 4. Sequenced material: peripheral blood, taken on day 0 of AZD1222 vaccination. The sequence was obtained from an adult in good health. V gene TRBV4-2 combines with J gene TRBJ2-5, with 8 positions matching TRBD2. CDR3 region: CASSQGPLAEETQYF. The DNA for the CDR3 is TGTGCCAGCAGCCAAGGGCCACTAGCGGAAGAGACCCAGTACTTC.